What follows describes a single T cell receptor (beta chain). What it binds is not known. Template switching added a universal primer site; cDNA carried unique molecular identifiers. TCRdb called the 5' RACE reads again in MiXCR, with one record for every CDR3 protein. The sample yields 1.5 million to 2 million distinct CDR3 sequences, around 33% seen once. This CDR3 is built from 16 residues. Germline V gives CDR1 LGHDT, CDR2 YNNKEL (reference sequence). Trimming pared 0 bases from V and 2 bases from J, leaving 12 bases between. These data originate in a study of identical twins. Study-level findings and limits: Cord blood's abundant beta clonotypes had fewer insertions, unlike memory repertoires. Zero-insertion analyses could be partly confounded by invariant MAIT and iNKT cells.

This rearrangement joins TRBV3-1 to TRBJ2-3; a weak D match, TRBD2 (6 bases). This TCR came from a newborn girl in good health. Sequenced material: cord blood. CDR3 coding DNA: TGTGCCAGCAGCCAAGAACCCGGGACTTTCACAGATACGCAGTATTTT. Protein: CASSQEPGTFTDTQYF.